This is a list of T cell receptor beta chains from one sample in a study of blood T cell repertoires in COVID-19. Assay: immunoSEQ multiplex PCR; the TCRdb copy retains only in-frame clones and omits some. The sample consists of approximately 480,000 clones, 75% to 90% of them appearing once. The material sequenced was PBMCs or T cells enriched from blood (not recorded which). Receptors were obtained from a woman aged 18-30 years who had recovered from COVID-19. CDR3s include the opening cysteine and the closing phenylalanine or tryptophan. A D gene is named only where the DNA matches it firmly. Clone size, where shown, is once, few, many, or a class for clones that have expanded.

CDR3aa: CASSQRGATDTQYF; CDR3nt: TGTGCCAGCAGTCAGCGGGGGGCCACAGATACGCAGTATTTT; abundance: -; j_gene: TRBJ2-3; d_gene: TRBD2; v_gene: TRBV6-2/TRBV6-3
CDR3aa: CASSLDVGTSYEQYF; CDR3nt: TGTGCCAGCAGCTTGGATGTGGGCACCTCCTACGAGCAGTACTTC; abundance: -; j_gene: TRBJ2-7; d_gene: -; v_gene: TRBV5-4
CDR3aa: CASSRTGDYGYTF; CDR3nt: TGTGCCAGCAGCCGGACAGGGGATTATGGCTACACCTTC; abundance: -; j_gene: TRBJ1-2; d_gene: TRBD1; v_gene: TRBV3-1/TRBV3-2
CDR3aa: CASSMAEELFF; CDR3nt: TGTGCCAGCAGCATGGCCGAGGAACTGTTTTTT; abundance: -; j_gene: TRBJ1-4; d_gene: -; v_gene: TRBV7-9
CDR3aa: CASSPQFGPRGYTF; CDR3nt: TGCGCCAGCAGCCCCCAGTTCGGGCCACGAGGGTACACCTTC; abundance: -; j_gene: TRBJ1-2; d_gene: -; v_gene: TRBV4-1
CDR3aa: CASGPGRAEETQYF; CDR3nt: TGTGCTAGTGGCCCCGGGAGGGCGGAAGAGACCCAGTACTTC; abundance: -; j_gene: TRBJ2-5; d_gene: TRBD2; v_gene: TRBV12-5
CDR3aa: CASRNRDRTNYGYTF; CDR3nt: TGTGCCAGCAGGAACCGGGACAGAACAAACTATGGCTACACCTTC; abundance: once; j_gene: TRBJ1-2; d_gene: TRBD1; v_gene: TRBV28
CDR3aa: CASSEGRADYQPQHF; CDR3nt: TGTGCCAGCAGTGAAGGCAGGGCAGATTATCAGCCCCAGCATTTT; abundance: -; j_gene: TRBJ1-5; d_gene: -; v_gene: TRBV6-1
CDR3aa: CASSEDRDLLNQPQHF; CDR3nt: TGTGCCAGCAGTGAGGACAGGGATTTGCTCAATCAGCCCCAGCATTTT; abundance: -; j_gene: TRBJ1-5; d_gene: TRBD1; v_gene: TRBV2
CDR3aa: CASSFLSGDTQYF; CDR3nt: TGTGCCAGCAGCTTCTTATCCGGGGATACGCAGTATTTT; abundance: -; j_gene: TRBJ2-3; d_gene: -; v_gene: TRBV5-6
CDR3aa: CSASPGTGGWGTTEAFF; CDR3nt: TGCAGTGCTAGTCCCGGGACAGGGGGGTGGGGAACCACTGAAGCTTTCTTT; abundance: -; j_gene: TRBJ1-1; d_gene: TRBD1; v_gene: TRBV20-1
CDR3aa: CASSRAPGGNTEAFF; CDR3nt: TGTGCCAGCAGTCGTGCACCAGGGGGGAACACTGAAGCTTTCTTT; abundance: -; j_gene: TRBJ1-1; d_gene: TRBD1; v_gene: TRBV7-8
CDR3aa: CASSAQGSPLHF; CDR3nt: TGTGCCAGCAGCGCCCAGGGATCACCCCTCCACTTT; abundance: -; j_gene: TRBJ1-6; d_gene: -; v_gene: TRBV2
CDR3aa: CASSQGAIYGYTF; CDR3nt: TGTGCCAGCAGTCAGGGGGCCATCTATGGCTACACCTTC; abundance: -; j_gene: TRBJ1-2; d_gene: TRBD1; v_gene: TRBV2
CDR3aa: CASSLARWASGGETQYF; CDR3nt: TGTGCCAGCAGCTTAGCCCGATGGGCTAGCGGGGGAGAGACCCAGTACTTC; abundance: -; j_gene: TRBJ2-5; d_gene: TRBD2; v_gene: TRBV7-2
CDR3aa: CAWSVFDGSVPFSNEQFF; CDR3nt: TGTGCCTGGAGTGTATTTGACGGGAGCGTACCGTTTTCCAATGAGCAGTTCTTC; abundance: -; j_gene: TRBJ2-1; d_gene: -; v_gene: TRBV30
CDR3aa: CASSPTVTPEGYGYTF; CDR3nt: TGTGCCAGCTCACCAACAGTAACACCTGAGGGCTATGGCTACACCTTC; abundance: once; j_gene: TRBJ1-2; d_gene: -; v_gene: TRBV18
CDR3aa: CASSPTAGDQPQHF; CDR3nt: TGCGCCAGCAGCCCTACGGCAGGGGATCAGCCCCAGCATTTT; abundance: -; j_gene: TRBJ1-5; d_gene: -; v_gene: TRBV4-1
CDR3aa: CAWRARGGLSGNTIYF; CDR3nt: TGTGCCTGGAGGGCCCGAGGGGGTCTCTCTGGAAACACCATATATTTT; abundance: -; j_gene: TRBJ1-3; d_gene: -; v_gene: TRBV30
CDR3aa: CASGKGGDNEQYF; CDR3nt: TGTGCCAGCGGGAAAGGGGGAGACAACGAGCAGTACTTC; abundance: -; j_gene: TRBJ2-7; d_gene: -; v_gene: TRBV11-3
CDR3aa: CASSERGQGLSNQPQHF; CDR3nt: TGTGCCAGCAGTGAAAGGGGACAGGGCCTGAGCAATCAGCCCCAGCATTTT; abundance: -; j_gene: TRBJ1-5; d_gene: TRBD1; v_gene: TRBV6-1
CDR3aa: CASRQDREIEAFF; CDR3nt: TGTGCCAGCAGGCAGGACAGGGAGATTGAAGCTTTCTTT; abundance: once; j_gene: TRBJ1-1; d_gene: TRBD1; v_gene: TRBV2
CDR3aa: CASSTTLGPSTDTQYF; CDR3nt: TGTGCCAGCAGCACGACGCTAGGCCCTAGCACAGATACGCAGTATTTT; abundance: -; j_gene: TRBJ2-3; d_gene: -; v_gene: TRBV13
CDR3aa: CASRPSAKTGGALHF; CDR3nt: TGTGCCAGCAGACCATCAGCAAAAACAGGGGGAGCCCTCCACTTT; abundance: -; j_gene: TRBJ1-6; d_gene: TRBD1; v_gene: TRBV11-2
CDR3aa: CASSETGKQPQHF; CDR3nt: TGTGCCAGCAGCGAGACAGGGAAACAGCCCCAGCATTTT; abundance: -; j_gene: TRBJ1-5; d_gene: TRBD1; v_gene: TRBV16